A selection of T cell receptor beta chains follows, all from one sample in a study of CD8 T cells in ankylosing spondylitis. TCRdb reprocessed the 5' RACE reads with MiXCR, giving one entry per CDR3 protein. The sample carries around 450,000 distinct CDR3 sequences, roughly 25% recorded once. Material: blood, either unsorted or a sorted T cell fraction (not recorded which). Receptor source: a male donor with ankylosing spondylitis. The CDR3 runs from the conserved cysteine through the conserved F or W. The D gene is left open where the match is weak. Clone size is stated in some rows and not others, as once, few, many or a class when expanded.

TRBV5-1,TRBJ2-1,many,TRBD2,TGCGCCAGCAGCTTTACTAGCGGGGGCTACAATGAGCAGTTCTTC,CASSFTSGGYNEQFF
TRBV12-3/TRBV12-4,TRBJ1-2,few,.,TGTGCCAGCACCCAGGATGGACGGAACTATGGCTACACCTTC,CASTQDGRNYGYTF
TRBV24-1,TRBJ2-2,.,TRBD1,TGTGCCACCAGTGATTTGACAGGGGGCGGCACCGGGGAGCTGTTTTTT,CATSDLTGGGTGELFF
TRBV5-1,TRBJ2-5,.,TRBD2,TGCGCCAGCAGCTCCAGCGGGGGACTGACCCAGTACTTC,CASSSSGGLTQYF
TRBV6-5,TRBJ2-7,.,.,TGTGCCAGCAGTTATCGGGTGAGCTCCTACGAGCAGTACTTC,CASSYRVSSYEQYF
TRBV3-1,TRBJ2-1,.,TRBD2,TGTGCCAGCAGCCCTCTAGCGGGAGAGGACTACAATGAGCAGTTCTTC,CASSPLAGEDYNEQFF
TRBV20-1,TRBJ2-5,few,TRBD1,TGCAGTGCTAGAGATCGCGGCAGGGGGCTCCGGGAGACCCAGTACTTC,CSARDRGRGLRETQYF
TRBV20-1,TRBJ2-3,.,.,TGCAGTGCTAGAGTGGGGGTTACCACAGATACGCAGTATTTT,CSARVGVTTDTQYF
TRBV11-2,TRBJ2-2,.,TRBD1,TGTGCCAGCAGCATAAACCACGCCGGGACAGGGGGCACCGGGGAGCTGTTTTTT,CASSINHAGTGGTGELFF
TRBV5-1,TRBJ1-1,many,TRBD1,TGCGCCAGCCATAGGGGGCCTGAAACTGAAGCTTTCTTT,CASHRGPETEAFF
TRBV20-1,TRBJ2-1,few,.,TGCAGTGCTAGGTTGGCTTGGAATGAGCAGTTCTTC,CSARLAWNEQFF
TRBV5-1,TRBJ1-1,.,.,TGCGCCAGCAGCTTCGGGGGGGCGATTTCTGAAGCTTTCTTT,CASSFGGAISEAFF
TRBV20-1,TRBJ2-5,.,TRBD2,TGCAGTGCCACTCGAGCGGGGGATGAGACCCAGTACTTC,CSATRAGDETQYF
TRBV12-3/TRBV12-4,TRBJ2-3,.,TRBD2,TGTGCCAGCAGTTTCGGACTAGCGGGAGTCACAGATACGCAGTATTTT,CASSFGLAGVTDTQYF
TRBV15,TRBJ1-4,.,.,TGTGCCACCAGCAGAGACCCTAATGAAAAACTGTTTTTT,CATSRDPNEKLFF
TRBV24-1,TRBJ2-1,.,.,TGTGCCACCAGTGACGGCGGTACTAGAAAGCAGTTCTTC,CATSDGGTRKQFF
TRBV6-1,TRBJ2-5,.,.,TGTGCCAGCAGTCCCCCCGGGGGTAGCGAGACCCAGTACTTC,CASSPPGGSETQYF
TRBV7-2,TRBJ2-3,.,.,TGTGCCAGCAGCTTAGTCCGGGTAGATACGCAGTATTTT,CASSLVRVDTQYF
TRBV20-1,TRBJ2-7,once,TRBD1,TGCAGTGCTAGACAAGGACAGGGATCGGACGAGCAGTACTTC,CSARQGQGSDEQYF
TRBV7-2,TRBJ2-7,.,.,TGTGCCAGCAGCTTAGCAAGTCCGGGGGCGAAAGAGCAGTACTTC,CASSLASPGAKEQYF
TRBV11-2,TRBJ2-1,few,TRBD2,TGTGCCAGCAGCTTAGGCGTACTAGCGGGAGGGCCCTTTGAGCAGTTCTTC,CASSLGVLAGGPFEQFF
TRBV3-1,TRBJ1-5,few,.,TGTGCCAGCAGCCAGGGTCAGATCAATCAGCCCCAGCATTTT,CASSQGQINQPQHF
TRBV7-2,TRBJ2-5,few,TRBD2,TGTGCCAGCAGCTTAGAGGGACTATATCAGGTGGACCAGTACTTC,CASSLEGLYQVDQYF
TRBV24-1,TRBJ1-5,few,.,TGTGCCACCAGTGATCGGCGGGGACCGAATCAGCCCCAGCATTTT,CATSDRRGPNQPQHF
TRBV20-1,TRBJ2-7,.,TRBD2,TGCAGTGCTACCAGGGTTGGACTAGCCTACGAGCAGTACTTC,CSATRVGLAYEQYF
TRBV5-1,TRBJ2-3,.,.,TGCGCCAGCAGTGCAGGTGGGGCCGCAGATACGCAGTATTTT,CASSAGGAADTQYF
TRBV28,TRBJ1-2,.,.,TGTGCCAGCAGCCGGACCATGGACCGCCTCTTC,CASSRTMDRLF
TRBV28,TRBJ2-3,.,.,TGTGCCAGCACCCCCATCGGAGAGGGGTCAGATACGCAGTATTTT,CASTPIGEGSDTQYF
TRBV29-1,TRBJ2-3,.,.,TGCAGCGTTGAGGGCGGGAGCACAGATACGCAGTATTTT,CSVEGGSTDTQYF
TRBV5-1,TRBJ2-1,few,.,TGCGCCAGCAGCTTACAGGGTATGGATGAGCAGTTCTTC,CASSLQGMDEQFF
TRBV7-9,TRBJ2-5,.,.,TGTGCCAGCAGCTTAGTTTTGTCCGGGCTCCAGTACTTC,CASSLVLSGLQYF
TRBV15,TRBJ2-1,.,TRBD2,TGTGCCACCAGCAGAGGGGTAGGGAGGGATGAGCAGTTCTTC,CATSRGVGRDEQFF
TRBV7-9,TRBJ2-5,few,.,TGTGCCAGCATAACGCGAATGGAGACCCAGTACTTC,CASITRMETQYF
TRBV27,TRBJ2-6,.,.,TGTGCCAGCACCCATTGGGGCCGGGGGGCCAACGTCCTGACTTTC,CASTHWGRGANVLTF
TRBV19,TRBJ1-6,.,.,TGTGCCAGTAGTATCGGGAAATCACCCCTCCACTTT,CASSIGKSPLHF
TRBV20-1,TRBJ2-3,.,.,TGCAGTGCCCCGAGGGCACTAGCTGCCTCGAGTACGCAGTATTTT,CSAPRALAASSTQYF
TRBV30,TRBJ1-1,few,.,TGTGCCTGGAGTGATTGGGGGACTGAAGCTTTCTTT,CAWSDWGTEAFF
TRBV5-1,TRBJ1-2,few,.,TGCGCCAGCTCTACCTCAGGAGGGGGGGACGGCTACACCTTC,CASSTSGGGDGYTF
TRBV11-2,TRBJ1-4,few,.,TGTGCCAGCAGCTTTAGAACCGGCGGATCTATTCCCTACAATGAAAAACTGTTTTTT,CASSFRTGGSIPYNEKLFF
TRBV6-1,TRBJ2-1,.,.,TGTGCCAGCAGCAGCCCCCGCCGGGAGCAGTTCTTC,CASSSPRREQFF
TRBV24-1,TRBJ1-5,many,TRBD1,TGTGCCACCAGTGTCCAGGGGGTGTATCCGCCCCAGCATTTT,CATSVQGVYPPQHF
TRBV24-1,TRBJ2-7,.,TRBD2,TGTGCCACCGGACTAGCGGGAGTACACGAGCAGTACTTC,CATGLAGVHEQYF
TRBV10-3,TRBJ2-1,.,TRBD2,TGTGCCATCAGCGGACTAGCGGGGAGCTCCTACAATGAGCAGTTCTTC,CAISGLAGSSYNEQFF
TRBV10-3,TRBJ2-3,few,.,TGTGCCATCAGTGTATCTAGCGGCACAGATACGCAGTATTTT,CAISVSSGTDTQYF
TRBV5-1,TRBJ1-3,few,.,TGCGCCAGCAGCACTGGGACGGAAGGAAACACCATATATTTT,CASSTGTEGNTIYF
TRBV7-2,TRBJ2-1,.,.,TGTGCCAGCAGCCTAAAATGGAATGAGCAGTTCTTC,CASSLKWNEQFF
TRBV12-3/TRBV12-4,TRBJ2-1,.,TRBD1,TGTGCCAGCACCTTAGGGACAGGGGGCTGGAATGAGCAGTTCTTC,CASTLGTGGWNEQFF
TRBV6-1,TRBJ2-7,.,.,TGTGCCAGCAGTGAAGGGGGGTCCCGAGGGAGCGAGCAGTACTTC,CASSEGGSRGSEQYF
TRBV18,TRBJ1-5,few,TRBD1,TGTGCCAGCTCAGGTCTACAGGGGGGCAATCAGCCCCAGCATTTT,CASSGLQGGNQPQHF
TRBV27,TRBJ2-6,.,.,TGTGCCAGCAGTAGGACCCCACAGGCCAACTCTGGGGCCAACGTCCTGACTTTC,CASSRTPQANSGANVLTF
TRBV6-1,TRBJ2-3,.,TRBD1,TGTGCCAGCAGTGACGGACAGGGATGGGGTACGCAGTATTTT,CASSDGQGWGTQYF
TRBV12-3/TRBV12-4,TRBJ1-5,few,.,TGTGCCAGCAGTTTAAAGAATCAGCCCCAGCATTTT,CASSLKNQPQHF
TRBV12-3/TRBV12-4,TRBJ2-1,.,TRBD2,TGTGCCAGCAACAGCGGGAGGTCCAATGAGCAGTTCTTC,CASNSGRSNEQFF
TRBV5-1,TRBJ2-3,.,TRBD2,TGCGCCAGCAAGCGGGAGGCCACAGATACGCAGTATTTT,CASKREATDTQYF
TRBV6-6,TRBJ2-5,.,.,TGTGCCAGCAGTTACAGCGCCGAGACCCAGTACTTC,CASSYSAETQYF
TRBV25-1,TRBJ2-7,.,TRBD2,TGTGCCAGCAAGGGACTAGCGGGAGGTTCGTCCTACGAGCAGTACTTC,CASKGLAGGSSYEQYF
TRBV5-1,TRBJ2-1,.,TRBD2,TGCGCCAGCAGCTTGGGACTAGCGGGAAGGAATGAGCAGTTCTTC,CASSLGLAGRNEQFF